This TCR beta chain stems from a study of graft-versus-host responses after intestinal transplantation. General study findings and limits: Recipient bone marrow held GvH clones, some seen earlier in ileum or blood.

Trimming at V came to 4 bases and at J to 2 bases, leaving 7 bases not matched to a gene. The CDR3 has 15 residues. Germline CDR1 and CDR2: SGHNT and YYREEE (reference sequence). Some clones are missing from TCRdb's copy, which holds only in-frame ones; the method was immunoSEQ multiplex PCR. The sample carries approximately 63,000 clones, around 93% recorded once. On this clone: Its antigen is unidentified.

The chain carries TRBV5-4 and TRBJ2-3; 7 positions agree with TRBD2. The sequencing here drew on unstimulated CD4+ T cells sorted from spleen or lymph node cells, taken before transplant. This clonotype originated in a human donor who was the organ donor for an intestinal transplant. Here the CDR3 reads CASSREARLTDTQYF. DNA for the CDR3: TGTGCCAGCAGCCGGGAGGCCCGGCTCACAGATACGCAGTATTTT.